A single sample gave rise to the 19 T cell receptor beta chains below, sequenced in a study of T cells in Graves' hyperthyroidism and ophthalmopathy. What was amplified from RNA transcripts were TCR beta CDR3 regions. First-round RT-PCR with HTBI primers amplified the TCR CDR3 region. One entry per CDR3 protein, called by TCRdb with MiXCR from the multiplex PCR reads. The sample comprises a few hundred thousand distinct CDR3 sequences, 20% to 25% of which are singletons, and about 70% rests with the top ten. The source material was blood. These receptors all come from a man between 50 and 59 years old with Graves' hyperthyroidism.

The V and J genes are TRBV19 and TRBJ2-2; 7 bases are shared with TRBD2. The germline gives CDR1 LNHDA, CDR2 SQIVND (reference sequence). CDR3 size: 15 residues. Trimming took 6 bases from V and 3 from J; bases not matched to a gene: 7. The CDR3 is CASRRAGEDTGELFF. CDR3 bases: TGTGCCAGTAGACGGGCGGGAGAGGACACCGGGGAGCTGTTTTTT.

This clonotype was seen a few times. The rearrangement joins TRBV20-1 to TRBJ2-1; 8 bases agree with TRBD2. The CDR3 runs 16 residues. Germline lookup yields CDR1 DFQATT and CDR2 SNEGSKA (reference sequence). The V gene end was trimmed by 0 bases and the J gene end by 3 bases; junction bases not matched to a gene: 7. The CDR3 protein is CSARDPRAGDYNEQFF. CDR3 nucleotide sequence: TGCAGTGCTAGAGATCCGCGAGCGGGGGACTACAATGAGCAGTTCTTC.

The chain has TRBV9 and TRBJ2-1, with D hard to call. The length of the CDR3 is 12 residues. V was pared by 4 bases and J by 3 bases, with 5 bases between. Germline values: CDR1 SGDLS, CDR2 YYNGEE. In DNA form, the CDR3 reads TGTGCCAGCAGCCCTCACTACAATGAGCAGTTCTTC. Amino acids: CASSPHYNEQFF. Complete variable domain (other parts from reference TRBV9 and TRBJ2-1): DSGVTQTPKHLITATGQRVTLRCSPRSGDLSVYWYQQSLDQGLQFLIQYYNGEERAKGNILERFSAQQFPDLHSELNLSSLELGDSALYFCASSPHYNEQFFGPGTRLTVL.

To note about this clonotype: This could be a read error, since a much larger clone is one nucleotide away. The chain links TRBV6-1 to TRBJ2-5, with a possible D match to TRBD2 (5 bases). This CDR3 spans 12 amino acids. The V gene's germline CDR1 is MNHNS and CDR2 SASEGT. The V and J ends lost 5 bases and 5 bases respectively, with 9 bases between them. DNA for the CDR3: TGTGCCAGCAGTTCCCGAGGGGAGACCCAGTACTTC. Protein sequence: CASSSRGETQYF.

This clonotype was recorded at least ten times. The chain couples TRBV2 to TRBJ2-4; TRBD1 might be the D (6 bases). CDR1 and CDR2 from the germline V gene are SNHLY and FYNNEI. CDR3 length equals 15 residues. Deletions cut 5 bases from V and 1 base from J, with 12 bases between. This chain's CDR3 is CASSNREGAKNIQYF. In DNA, the CDR3 is TGTGCCAGCAGTAACAGGGAAGGGGCCAAAAACATTCAGTACTTC.

The chain joins TRBV4-2 to TRBJ2-7; tentative D call: TRBD2 (5 bases). Trimming shortened V by 3 bases and J by 0 bases, and 12 bases separated the two germline ends. The CDR3 loop spans 15 amino acids. Germline CDR1 LGHNA, CDR2 YNFKEQ. The CDR3 reads CASSQLQGSSYEQYF. CDR3 nucleotides: TGTGCCAGCAGCCAGCTTCAAGGGAGCTCCTACGAGCAGTACTTC.

This clonotype appeared many times. The chain employs TRBV6-1 and TRBJ1-1; possible D gene TRBD1, 5 bases. The germline CDR1 and CDR2 sequences are MNHNS and SASEGT. The CDR3 sequence is 15 residues long. Trimming pared 6 bases from V and 1 base from J, leaving 15 bases between. CDR3 DNA sequence: TGTGCCAGCAGGGATGGGGCGGGGGGGAACACTGAAGCTTTCTTT. This sequence encodes CASRDGAGGNTEAFF.

This chain uses TRBV28 with TRBJ2-7; TRBD1 might be the D (6 bases). CDR1 MDHEN and CDR2 SYDVKM come from the germline V gene. The CDR3 has 17 amino acids. Trimming cost V 5 bases and J 6 bases, with 26 bases left between them. CDR3 nucleotide sequence: TGTGCCAGCAGTAGCCGTCGCGGACGGGACAAGGCGTTCGAGCAGTACTTC. Translating gives CASSSRRGRDKAFEQYF.

The chain joins TRBV7-2 to TRBJ1-4, with TRBD1 matching over 11 bases. This CDR3 is built from 16 residues. V lost 5 bases, J lost 7 bases, and 9 bases stayed unmatched. Germline V lookup: CDR1 SGHTA, CDR2 FQGNSA. The CDR3 protein is CASSLSRGQGVEKLFF. For the CDR3, the DNA is TGTGCCAGCAGCCTCAGTCGGGGACAGGGGGTTGAAAAACTGTTTTTT.

This clonotype was seen repeatedly, ten times or more. The V call is TRBV2, the J call TRBJ2-3; TRBD2 agrees at 9 bases. Germline loops: CDR1 SNHLY, CDR2 FYNNEI. CDR3 size: 14 residues. The trim removed 6 bases at V and 9 bases at J, leaving 10 bases unmatched. The CDR3 loop reads CASSSGRPPGTQYF. Written as DNA, the CDR3 is TGTGCCAGCAGCAGCGGGAGGCCGCCGGGAACGCAGTATTTT.

This clonotype was observed a handful of times. The chain combines TRBV11-2 with TRBJ2-1; 10 bases map to TRBD2. CDR1 and CDR2 from the germline V gene are SGHAT and FQNNGV. V lost 4 bases and J lost 10; bases outside the gene matches: 1. The length of the CDR3 is 12 residues. CDR3 in amino acids: CASSSGLAEQFF. For the CDR3, the DNA is TGTGCCAGCAGCTCGGGACTAGCGGAGCAGTTCTTC.

This clonotype was counted between two and nine times. The chain employs TRBV12-3 or TRBV12-4 and TRBJ2-3; D may be TRBD1 (5 bases). CDR3 size: 15 residues. Deletions cut 3 bases from V and 2 bases from J, with 12 bases between. This CDR3 reads CASSFATGHTDTQYF. As DNA, the CDR3 is TGTGCCAGCAGTTTTGCTACAGGACACACAGATACGCAGTATTTT.

This sequence joins TRBV6-2 or TRBV6-3 and TRBJ1-4; a possible D gene is TRBD1 (5 bases). Germline loops: CDR1 MNHEY, CDR2 SVGEGT. The V end lost 6 bases, the J end lost 7 bases, and 15 bases lay between the germline ends. There are 14 residues in the CDR3. Here the CDR3 reads CASSLPGVTEKLFF. CDR3 in DNA: TGTGCCAGCAGCCTGCCGGGGGTGACTGAAAAACTGTTTTTT.

The table lists this clonotype with a few counts. V gene TRBV20-1 combines with J gene TRBJ2-1; TRBD2 might be the D (5 bases). The CDR3 has 15 residues. The V end lost 4 bases, the J end lost 0 bases, and 13 bases lay between the germline ends. CDR1 is DFQATT, CDR2 SNEGSKA, per germline (reference sequence). The CDR3 coding sequence is TGCAGTGCTACTCGGCCGGGGAGCTCCTACAATGAGCAGTTCTTC. This translates into CSATRPGSSYNEQFF.

The table lists this clonotype with many counts. The chain carries TRBV12-3 or TRBV12-4 and TRBJ2-1, with D uncertain. Trimming cost V 5 bases and J 7 bases, with 6 bases left between them. This CDR3 comprises 11 residues. CDR3 region: CASSRVNEQFF. As DNA, the CDR3 is TGTGCCAGCAGTAGGGTTAATGAGCAGTTCTTC.

This clonotype was detected only a few times. The chain is built from TRBV7-2 and TRBJ1-2; D gene uncertain. Trimming cost V 2 bases and J 5 bases, with 3 bases left between them. CDR1 is SGHTA and CDR2 is FQGNSA in the germline V gene. The CDR3 loop spans 11 amino acids. The CDR3 DNA is TGTGCCAGCAGCTTACAGTATGGCTACACCTTC. It specifies CASSLQYGYTF.

The table lists this clonotype with many counts. The chain uses TRBV27 and TRBJ2-3; D ambiguous. The V end was cut by 6 bases, the J end by 11 bases, with 18 bases between. Germline CDR1 and CDR2: MNHEY and SMNVEV (reference sequence). This CDR3 is 13 amino acids long. The CDR3 loop is CASSQVSGFKQYF. The CDR3, as DNA: TGTGCCAGCAGCCAAGTCTCGGGTTTTAAGCAGTATTTT.

The J gene is TRBJ2-7, the V gene TRBV7-9; D remains ambiguous. This CDR3 region has 13 residues. Trimming left V 5 bases short and J 3 bases short, with 11 bases between. The germline CDR1 and CDR2 sequences are SEHNR and FQNEAQ (reference sequence). The chain's CDR3 is CASSPAMGYEQYF. For the CDR3, the DNA is TGTGCCAGCAGCCCAGCCATGGGCTACGAGCAGTACTTC.

Only one count was recorded for this clonotype. The chain employs TRBV7-9 and TRBJ1-1; D is uncertain. The CDR3 contains 14 residues. Germline-derived CDR1 and CDR2 are SEHNR and FQNEAQ (reference sequence). The ends were cut back, 4 bases at V and 6 bases at J, with 15 bases in the middle. This chain's CDR3 is CASSSMRGSAEAFF. CDR3 nucleotide sequence: TGTGCCAGCAGCTCTATGAGAGGAAGCGCTGAAGCTTTCTTT.